This T cell receptor beta chain was sequenced during a study of blood T cell repertoires in COVID-19. As for the study in general: Whether acute or convalescent, the COVID-19 samples came from the United States, Italy and Spain.

Germline lookup yields CDR1 SGHDN and CDR2 FVKESK. With 5 bases removed from V and 2 bases from J, the gap between germline ends came to 17 bases. The CDR3 consists of 16 residues. Per the original data handling: Nucleated cell counts were estimated from reference gene primer amplification. Sequenced by immunoSEQ multiplex PCR; TCRdb stores in-frame clones only, minus some. Clonal size and the V and J genes are those of that table, whereas D and trimming came from the DNA. The table has approximately 260,000 clones, 70% to 90% seen once; the top ten hold 2% to 2.5%. Specimen: peripheral blood. J is TRBJ2-3 and V is TRBV14; perhaps TRBD2 as D (5 bases). This clonotype originated in a middle-aged woman who had recovered from COVID-19. Written as DNA, the CDR3 is TGTGCCAGCAGCGCCCACATATTAGGACTCACAGATACGCAGTATTTT. It yields the protein CASSAHILGLTDTQYF.